This T cell receptor (beta chain) was found in a study of OX40 agonist ivuxolimab in advanced cancers. Method: immunoSEQ multiplex PCR; TCRdb's copy keeps in-frame clones and lacks some. Found here are 60,000 or so clones, around 90% of them singletons; the top ten hold roughly 5%. Sequenced material: CD4+ or CD8+ T cells sorted from blood, taken in a trial of the OX40 agonist ivuxolimab. The clonotype was recovered from an adult with an advanced solid tumor such as melanoma, head and neck, liver or kidney cancer.

The CDR3 here is CASSVSQNTEAFF. The CDR3 coding sequence is TGTGCCAGCAGTGTCAGCCAGAACACTGAAGCTTTCTTT. The chain employs TRBV11-3 and TRBJ1-1; D is ambiguous. Germline V gives CDR1 SGHNT, CDR2 YENEEA. V was shortened by 6 bases and J by 1 base, with 9 bases between the two germline ends. The CDR3 has 13 residues.